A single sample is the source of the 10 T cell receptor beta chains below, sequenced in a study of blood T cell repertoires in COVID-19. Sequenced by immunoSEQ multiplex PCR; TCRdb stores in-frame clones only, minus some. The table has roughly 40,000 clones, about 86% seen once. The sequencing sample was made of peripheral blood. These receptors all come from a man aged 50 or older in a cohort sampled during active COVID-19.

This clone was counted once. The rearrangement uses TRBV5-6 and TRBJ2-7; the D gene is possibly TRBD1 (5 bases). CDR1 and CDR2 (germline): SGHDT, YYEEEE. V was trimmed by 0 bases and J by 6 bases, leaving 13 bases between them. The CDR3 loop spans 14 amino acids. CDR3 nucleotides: TGTGCCAGCAGCTTGGAATGGGGCCCGGGCGAGCAGTACTTC. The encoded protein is CASSLEWGPGEQYF. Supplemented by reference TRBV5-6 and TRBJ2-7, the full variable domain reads DAGVTQSPTHLIKTRGQQVTLRCSPKSGHDTVSWYQQALGQGPQFIFQYYEEEERQRGNFPDRFSGHQFPNYSSELNVNALLLGDSALYLCASSLEWGPGEQYFGPGTRLTVT.

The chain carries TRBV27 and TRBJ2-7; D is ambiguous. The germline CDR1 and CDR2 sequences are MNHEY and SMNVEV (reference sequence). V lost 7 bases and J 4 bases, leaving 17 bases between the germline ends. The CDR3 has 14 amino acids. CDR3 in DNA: TGTGCCAGCAAGAGGAGTCTCAACGGTTACGAGCAGTACGTC. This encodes CASKRSLNGYEQYV.

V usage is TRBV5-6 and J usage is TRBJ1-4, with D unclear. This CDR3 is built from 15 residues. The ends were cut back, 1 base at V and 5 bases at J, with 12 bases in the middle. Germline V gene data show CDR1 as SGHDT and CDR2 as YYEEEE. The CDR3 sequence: CASSLLSGGNEKLFF. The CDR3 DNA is TGTGCCAGCAGCTTGTTGTCGGGAGGGAATGAAAAACTGTTTTTT.

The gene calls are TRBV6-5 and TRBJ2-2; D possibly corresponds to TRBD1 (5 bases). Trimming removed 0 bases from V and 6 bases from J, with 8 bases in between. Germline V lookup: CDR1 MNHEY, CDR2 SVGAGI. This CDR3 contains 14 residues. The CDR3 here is CASSYSQGSGELFF. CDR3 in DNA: TGTGCCAGCAGTTACTCTCAGGGTTCCGGGGAGCTGTTTTTT.

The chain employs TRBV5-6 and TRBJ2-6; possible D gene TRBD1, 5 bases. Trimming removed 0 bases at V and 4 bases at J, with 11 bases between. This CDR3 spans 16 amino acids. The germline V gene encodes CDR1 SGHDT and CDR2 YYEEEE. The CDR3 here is CASSLDRLWGANVLTF. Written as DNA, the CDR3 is TGTGCCAGCAGCTTGGACAGGCTCTGGGGGGCCAACGTCCTGACTTTC. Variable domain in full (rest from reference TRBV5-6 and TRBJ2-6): DAGVTQSPTHLIKTRGQQVTLRCSPKSGHDTVSWYQQALGQGPQFIFQYYEEEERQRGNFPDRFSGHQFPNYSSELNVNALLLGDSALYLCASSLDRLWGANVLTFGAGSRLTVL.

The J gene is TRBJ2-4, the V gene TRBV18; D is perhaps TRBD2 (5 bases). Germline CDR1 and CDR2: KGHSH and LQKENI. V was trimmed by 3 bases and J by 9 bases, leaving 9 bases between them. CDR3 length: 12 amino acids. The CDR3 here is CASSPGEGIQYF. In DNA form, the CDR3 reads TGTGCCAGCTCACCCGGGGAAGGCATTCAGTACTTC.

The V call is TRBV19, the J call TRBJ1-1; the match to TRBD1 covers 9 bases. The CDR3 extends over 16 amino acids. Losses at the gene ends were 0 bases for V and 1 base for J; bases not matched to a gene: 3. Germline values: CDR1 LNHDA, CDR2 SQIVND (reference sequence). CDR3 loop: CASSIDQTGGNTEAFF. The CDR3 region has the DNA TGTGCCAGTAGTATAGACCAGACAGGGGGGAACACTGAAGCTTTCTTT.

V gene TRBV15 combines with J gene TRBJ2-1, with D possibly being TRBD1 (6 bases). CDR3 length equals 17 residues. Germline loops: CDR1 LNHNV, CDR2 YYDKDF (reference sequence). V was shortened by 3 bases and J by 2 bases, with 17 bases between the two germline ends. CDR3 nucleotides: TGTGCCACCAGCAGTTCGGTTCTAACAGGGCCCTACAATGAGCAGTTCTTC. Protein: CATSSSVLTGPYNEQFF.

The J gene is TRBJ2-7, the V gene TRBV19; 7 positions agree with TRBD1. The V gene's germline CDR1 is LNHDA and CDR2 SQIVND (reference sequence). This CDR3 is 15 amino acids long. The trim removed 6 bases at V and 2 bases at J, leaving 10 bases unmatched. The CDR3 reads CASSINYGQAYEQYV. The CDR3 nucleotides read TGTGCCAGTAGCATAAATTATGGACAGGCCTACGAGCAGTACGTC.

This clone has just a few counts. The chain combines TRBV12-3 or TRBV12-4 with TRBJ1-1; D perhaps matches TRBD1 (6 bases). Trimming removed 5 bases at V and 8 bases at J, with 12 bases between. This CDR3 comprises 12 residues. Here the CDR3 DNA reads TGTGCCAGCAGTCTAAGCGACAGGGAAGCTTTCTTT. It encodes CASSLSDREAFF.